The clone carrying this T cell receptor beta chain qualifies as medium-sized. These data are taken from a study of HIV-infected patients and healthy controls. The repertoire came from unfractionated whole blood and reflected all unsorted peripheral T cells. Alpha and beta constant-region primers primed reverse transcription of about 500 ng RNA. Separate chain-specific third strand synthesis with multiplexing indices produced the alpha and beta libraries. TCRdb re-derived calls from the 5' RACE reads in MiXCR, one entry per CDR3 protein. The table has approximately 7,300 distinct CDR3 sequences, roughly 7.4% seen once. V was trimmed by 4 bases and J by 8 bases, leaving 15 bases between them. Germline V lookup: CDR1 SGDLS, CDR2 YYNGEE. CDR3 size: 13 residues.

The rearrangement uses TRBV9 and TRBJ1-1, with D possibly TRBD1 on 6 matching bases. This clonotype was obtained from an adult with HIV infection. The sequencing used blood, collected before antiretroviral therapy. CDR3 loop: CASSFTSGTEAFF. The DNA of the CDR3 is TGTGCCAGCAGCTTTACCTCCGGGACAGAAGCTTTCTTT.